These 25 T cell receptor beta chains share one sample of origin, sequenced in a study of a mutant IDH1 vaccine in newly diagnosed glioma. TCRdb's copy holds only in-frame clones and misses some; the assay was immunoSEQ multiplex PCR. Here the sample spans about 64,000 clones, roughly 71% being singletons. Time point specified: week 35, safety follow-up. The investigators gave 300 ug of mutant IDH1 20-mer peptide in each vaccine dose, together with topical imiquimod. These receptors lack a known antigen. Specimen: PBMCs, collected from a glioma patient whose treatment included an IDH1 peptide vaccine. The receptors were sampled from a man aged 50-60 years with glioma.

This clone was recorded once. V gene TRBV11-2 combines with J gene TRBJ2-7; D may be TRBD1 (5 bases). The CDR3 is 15 amino acids. CDR1 is SGHAT and CDR2 is FQNNGV in the germline V gene. Trimming took 3 bases from V and 0 from J, leaving 12 bases between them. The CDR3 protein is CASSFSTGASYEQYF. The CDR3 DNA sequence: TGTGCCAGCAGCTTTAGCACAGGCGCCTCCTACGAGCAGTACTTC. The whole variable domain, filled in from reference TRBV11-2 and TRBJ2-7, reads EAGVAQSPRYKIIEKRQSVAFWCNPISGHATLYWYQQILGQGPKLLIQFQNNGVVDDSQLPKDRFSAERLKGVDSTLKIQPAKLEDSAVYLCASSFSTGASYEQYFGPGTRLTVT.

This clone was seen ten or more times. This sequence joins TRBV7-9 and TRBJ1-2, with unresolved D. CDR1 is SEHNR, CDR2 FQNEAQ, per germline (reference sequence). This CDR3 is built from 16 residues. V was clipped by 1 base and J by 3 bases, with 15 bases between them. The CDR3 DNA reads as TGTGCCAGCAGCTTAGTCGACATGGGCGCGGACTATGGCTACACCTTC. This encodes CASSLVDMGADYGYTF.

V usage is TRBV5-6 and J usage is TRBJ1-5; no clear D. V dropped 4 bases and J dropped 8 bases, with 13 bases sitting between them. Germline CDR1 SGHDT, CDR2 YYEEEE. This CDR3 is 13 amino acids long. The CDR3 DNA sequence: TGTGCCAGCAGCGCGAGAGGGTTAAAGCCCCAGCATTTT. Its translation: CASSARGLKPQHF.

The chain has TRBV5-8 and TRBJ2-5; 9 bases are shared with TRBD1. Germline values: CDR1 SGHTS, CDR2 YDEGEE. After removal of 0 bases from V and 5 bases from J, the junction contained 2 bases not matched to a gene. CDR3 length: 14 residues. The CDR3 here is CASSLAGQGETQYF. The CDR3 DNA sequence: TGTGCCAGCAGCTTGGCCGGACAGGGGGAGACCCAGTACTTC.

The chain couples TRBV29-1 to TRBJ1-1; D possibly corresponds to TRBD1 (5 bases). There are 16 residues in the CDR3. Trimming left V 2 bases short and J 4 bases short, with 20 bases between. Germline V gene data show CDR1 as SQVTM and CDR2 as ANQGSEA. CDR3: CSVEQRWDRQGTEAFF. CDR3 DNA: TGCAGCGTTGAACAGCGATGGGACCGCCAGGGCACTGAAGCTTTCTTT.

The chain employs TRBV29-1 and TRBJ1-2; 10 bases are a match to TRBD1. J gave up 4 bases and V 6 bases, and 11 bases lay outside the gene matches. The germline V gene has CDR1 SQVTM and CDR2 ANQGSEA. CDR3 size: 15 residues. The CDR3 loop reads CSVFSGTGAIYGYTF. CDR3 DNA sequence: TGCAGCGTGTTCTCCGGGACAGGGGCTATCTATGGCTACACCTTC.

The gene calls are TRBV27 and TRBJ2-7, with TRBD1 identical over 8 bases. V shed 5 bases and J 2 bases; nucleotides not matched to a gene: 11. CDR1 is MNHEY and CDR2 is SMNVEV in the germline V gene (reference sequence). CDR3 size: 16 residues. DNA of the CDR3: TGTGCCAGCAGTCCCGGACCCGGGACAGGAGCCTACGAGCAGTACTTC. This encodes CASSPGPGTGAYEQYF.

This clone showed up just a few times. The rearrangement uses TRBV5-6 and TRBJ1-6, with D maybe TRBD1 (6 bases). Germline CDR1 and CDR2: SGHDT and YYEEEE. Trimming cost V 1 base and J 9 bases, with 20 bases left between them. The CDR3 covers 17 residues. As DNA, the CDR3 is TGTGCCAGCAGCTTGTTCAGGACAGCCGTCCGGAGTTCACCCCTCCACTTT. Amino acid sequence: CASSLFRTAVRSSPLHF.

The rearrangement uses TRBV28 and TRBJ1-2, with TRBD1 matching over 8 bases. Germline CDR1 and CDR2: MDHEN and SYDVKM. The trim removed 5 bases at V and 2 bases at J, leaving 4 bases unmatched. This CDR3 comprises 14 residues. The CDR3 here is CASSADRENYGYTF. The DNA of the CDR3 is TGTGCCAGCAGTGCGGACAGGGAGAACTATGGCTACACCTTC.

This chain uses TRBV18 with TRBJ1-4; 7 bases line up with TRBD1. Germline V gene data show CDR1 as KGHSH and CDR2 as LQKENI. CDR3 length: 14 amino acids. V shed 2 bases, J shed 10 bases, and the junction held 7 bases outside the gene matches. CDR3 DNA: TGTGCCAGCTCACCAAGCCAGGGGGACCGAAAACTGTTTTTT. Amino acids: CASSPSQGDRKLFF.

The chain joins TRBV28 to TRBJ1-1; TRBD1 agrees at 10 bases. The CDR3 has 13 amino acids. V lost 4 bases and J lost 8; bases outside the gene matches: 4. Looked up from germline, CDR1 is MDHEN and CDR2 is SYDVKM. CDR3 loop: CASSSRQGAEAFF. For the CDR3, the DNA is TGTGCCAGCAGTTCCCGACAGGGGGCAGAAGCTTTCTTT. The full variable domain, in which reference TRBV28 and TRBJ1-1 provide the parts outside the CDR3, is DVKVTQSSRYLVKRTGEKVFLECVQDMDHENMFWYRQDPGLGLRLIYFSYDVKMKEKGDIPEGYSVSREKKERFSLILESASTNQTSMYLCASSSRQGAEAFFGQGTRLTVV.

The chain carries TRBV5-1 and TRBJ1-1, with 7 bases aligning to TRBD1. This CDR3 is 17 amino acids long. V shed 0 bases, J shed 1 base, and the junction held 9 bases outside the gene matches. The V gene's germline CDR1 is SGHRS and CDR2 YFSETQ. This chain's CDR3 is CASSLGVWEGANTEAFF. The CDR3 DNA reads TGCGCCAGCAGCTTGGGGGTTTGGGAGGGGGCGAACACTGAAGCTTTCTTT.

This chain connects TRBV30 to TRBJ1-1; D is uncertain. The CDR3 consists of 14 residues. Germline assignment: CDR1 GTSNPN and CDR2 SVGIG (reference sequence). Trimming removed 2 bases from V and 1 base from J, with 11 bases in between. The CDR3 sequence is CAWSSQRGNTEAFF. CDR3 bases: TGTGCCTGGAGTTCGCAGCGGGGGAACACTGAAGCTTTCTTT.

The J gene is TRBJ1-2, the V gene TRBV5-1, with TRBD1 matching over 9 bases. Germline CDR1 SGHRS, CDR2 YFSETQ. After removal of 4 bases from V and 6 bases from J, the junction contained 4 bases not matched to a gene. The CDR3 contains 13 residues. CDR3 residues: CASSPGTGNGYTF. Written as DNA, the CDR3 is TGCGCCAGCAGCCCCGGGACAGGGAATGGCTACACCTTC.

The chain joins TRBV2 to TRBJ1-2; D remains ambiguous. Germline V gene data show CDR1 as SNHLY and CDR2 as FYNNEI. V was shortened by 3 bases and J by 4 bases, with 12 bases between the two germline ends. The CDR3 extends over 14 amino acids. DNA for the CDR3: TGTGCCAGCAGTGACTCTACGACCCTCTATGGCTACACCTTC. It is translated as CASSDSTTLYGYTF. Variable domain in full (rest from reference TRBV2 and TRBJ1-2): EPEVTQTPSHQVTQMGQEVILRCVPISNHLYFYWYRQILGQKVEFLVSFYNNEISEKSEIFDDQFSVERPDGSNFTLKIRSTKLEDSAMYFCASSDSTTLYGYTFGSGTRLTVV.

CDR3 DNA: TGTGCCACCAGCAGTCTAGGGGTACATTCCTACGAGCAGTACTTC. This translates into CATSSLGVHSYEQYF. The chain employs TRBV15 and TRBJ2-7, with D possibly TRBD1 on 5 matching bases. V lost 3 bases, J lost 1 base, and 13 bases lay in between. The CDR3 totals 15 residues. The germline gives CDR1 LNHNV, CDR2 YYDKDF (reference sequence).

The rearrangement uses TRBV30 and TRBJ2-1; D possibly corresponds to TRBD2 (6 bases). This CDR3 contains 15 residues. CDR1 and CDR2 from the germline V gene are GTSNPN and SVGIG (reference sequence). V lost 3 bases and J 4 bases, leaving 16 bases between the germline ends. The CDR3 DNA is TGTGCCTGGAGCGGACCCGGGGGTTTTTACAATGAGCAGTTCTTC. Amino acids: CAWSGPGGFYNEQFF.

A few counts support this clone. The V gene is TRBV4-3, the J gene TRBJ2-7; 9 bases match TRBD1. This CDR3 is built from 14 residues. Looked up from germline, CDR1 is LGHNA and CDR2 is YSLEER. J gave up 2 bases and V 5 bases, and 4 bases lay outside the gene matches. The CDR3 coding sequence is TGCGCCAGCAGCTTGCGGGACAGGGCCTACGAGCAGTACTTC. This sequence encodes CASSLRDRAYEQYF.

V is TRBV16 and J is TRBJ2-5, with D hard to call. The V gene's germline CDR1 is KGHSY and CDR2 FQNENV. CDR3 length: 12 amino acids. The V end was cut by 0 bases, the J end by 4 bases, with 3 bases between. The CDR3, as DNA: TGTGCCAGCAGCCAATCGGGAGAGACCCAGTACTTC. Residues: CASSQSGETQYF.

The chain combines TRBV5-1 with TRBJ2-2, with 7 bases identical to TRBD1. V lost 2 bases and J lost 4; bases outside the gene matches: 5. The germline V gene has CDR1 SGHRS and CDR2 YFSETQ. CDR3 length equals 15 residues. The DNA for the CDR3 is TGCGCCAGCAGCTTCGTTGACAGGGCCACCGGGGAGCTGTTTTTT. As protein: CASSFVDRATGELFF.

This chain joins TRBV9 and TRBJ2-5; TRBD2 matches at 9 bases. Trimming removed 0 bases from V and 4 bases from J; junction bases left unmatched: 4. The CDR3 is 15 residues long. Germline CDR1 and CDR2: SGDLS and YYNGEE. CDR3 loop: CASSVGGGVGETQYF. Written as DNA, the CDR3 is TGTGCCAGCAGCGTAGGCGGGGGGGTTGGAGAGACCCAGTACTTC. Full variable domain (missing parts from reference TRBV9 and TRBJ2-5): DSGVTQTPKHLITATGQRVTLRCSPRSGDLSVYWYQQSLDQGLQFLIQYYNGEERAKGNILERFSAQQFPDLHSELNLSSLELGDSALYFCASSVGGGVGETQYFGPGTRLLVL.

V usage is TRBV19 and J usage is TRBJ2-7, with no clear D. The ends were cut back, 3 bases at V and 0 bases at J, with 9 bases in the middle. The CDR3 has 14 residues. Germline CDR1 is LNHDA and CDR2 is SQIVND (reference sequence). The CDR3 reads CASSISRFSYEQYF. CDR3 DNA: TGTGCCAGTAGTATCTCCAGATTCTCCTACGAGCAGTACTTC. Combining the CDR3 with reference TRBV19 and TRBJ2-7 gives the whole variable domain DGGITQSPKYLFRKEGQNVTLSCEQNLNHDAMYWYRQDPGQGLRLIYYSQIVNDFQKGDIAEGYSVSREKKESFPLTVTSAQKNPTAFYLCASSISRFSYEQYFGPGTRLTVT.

This clone has only one observation. CDR3 nucleotide sequence: TGCGCCAGCAGCCAAGAGCCTCCCACAGGGGGCGGTGACACTGAAGCTTTCTTT. The encoded protein is CASSQEPPTGGGDTEAFF. The chain couples TRBV4-1 to TRBJ1-1, with TRBD1 identical over 9 bases. V gave up 0 bases and J gave up 3 bases; unmatched junction bases: 11. Per the germline V gene, CDR1 is MGHRA and CDR2 is YSYEKL. This CDR3 is 18 amino acids long.

The chain couples TRBV11-2 to TRBJ1-5; possible D gene TRBD1, 6 bases. The CDR3 consists of 15 residues. V shed 1 base and J shed 9 bases, with 16 bases lying between them. Germline V gene lookup returns CDR1 SGHAT and CDR2 FQNNGV. Written as DNA, the CDR3 is TGTGCCAGCAGCTTAGGTTTGGGGATACAGGGGCCCCAGCATTTT. Residues: CASSLGLGIQGPQHF.

This clone has just one count. This rearrangement joins TRBV5-7 to TRBJ2-1; 10 bases align to TRBD1. TRBV5-7 is designated an ORF whose function remains uncertain. After removal of 4 bases from V and 8 bases from J, the junction contained 12 bases not matched to a gene. CDR3 length: 16 amino acids. The CDR3 spells CASSPSTGGNRDEQFF. For the CDR3, the DNA is TGTGCCAGCAGCCCCTCGACAGGGGGCAATAGGGATGAGCAGTTCTTC.